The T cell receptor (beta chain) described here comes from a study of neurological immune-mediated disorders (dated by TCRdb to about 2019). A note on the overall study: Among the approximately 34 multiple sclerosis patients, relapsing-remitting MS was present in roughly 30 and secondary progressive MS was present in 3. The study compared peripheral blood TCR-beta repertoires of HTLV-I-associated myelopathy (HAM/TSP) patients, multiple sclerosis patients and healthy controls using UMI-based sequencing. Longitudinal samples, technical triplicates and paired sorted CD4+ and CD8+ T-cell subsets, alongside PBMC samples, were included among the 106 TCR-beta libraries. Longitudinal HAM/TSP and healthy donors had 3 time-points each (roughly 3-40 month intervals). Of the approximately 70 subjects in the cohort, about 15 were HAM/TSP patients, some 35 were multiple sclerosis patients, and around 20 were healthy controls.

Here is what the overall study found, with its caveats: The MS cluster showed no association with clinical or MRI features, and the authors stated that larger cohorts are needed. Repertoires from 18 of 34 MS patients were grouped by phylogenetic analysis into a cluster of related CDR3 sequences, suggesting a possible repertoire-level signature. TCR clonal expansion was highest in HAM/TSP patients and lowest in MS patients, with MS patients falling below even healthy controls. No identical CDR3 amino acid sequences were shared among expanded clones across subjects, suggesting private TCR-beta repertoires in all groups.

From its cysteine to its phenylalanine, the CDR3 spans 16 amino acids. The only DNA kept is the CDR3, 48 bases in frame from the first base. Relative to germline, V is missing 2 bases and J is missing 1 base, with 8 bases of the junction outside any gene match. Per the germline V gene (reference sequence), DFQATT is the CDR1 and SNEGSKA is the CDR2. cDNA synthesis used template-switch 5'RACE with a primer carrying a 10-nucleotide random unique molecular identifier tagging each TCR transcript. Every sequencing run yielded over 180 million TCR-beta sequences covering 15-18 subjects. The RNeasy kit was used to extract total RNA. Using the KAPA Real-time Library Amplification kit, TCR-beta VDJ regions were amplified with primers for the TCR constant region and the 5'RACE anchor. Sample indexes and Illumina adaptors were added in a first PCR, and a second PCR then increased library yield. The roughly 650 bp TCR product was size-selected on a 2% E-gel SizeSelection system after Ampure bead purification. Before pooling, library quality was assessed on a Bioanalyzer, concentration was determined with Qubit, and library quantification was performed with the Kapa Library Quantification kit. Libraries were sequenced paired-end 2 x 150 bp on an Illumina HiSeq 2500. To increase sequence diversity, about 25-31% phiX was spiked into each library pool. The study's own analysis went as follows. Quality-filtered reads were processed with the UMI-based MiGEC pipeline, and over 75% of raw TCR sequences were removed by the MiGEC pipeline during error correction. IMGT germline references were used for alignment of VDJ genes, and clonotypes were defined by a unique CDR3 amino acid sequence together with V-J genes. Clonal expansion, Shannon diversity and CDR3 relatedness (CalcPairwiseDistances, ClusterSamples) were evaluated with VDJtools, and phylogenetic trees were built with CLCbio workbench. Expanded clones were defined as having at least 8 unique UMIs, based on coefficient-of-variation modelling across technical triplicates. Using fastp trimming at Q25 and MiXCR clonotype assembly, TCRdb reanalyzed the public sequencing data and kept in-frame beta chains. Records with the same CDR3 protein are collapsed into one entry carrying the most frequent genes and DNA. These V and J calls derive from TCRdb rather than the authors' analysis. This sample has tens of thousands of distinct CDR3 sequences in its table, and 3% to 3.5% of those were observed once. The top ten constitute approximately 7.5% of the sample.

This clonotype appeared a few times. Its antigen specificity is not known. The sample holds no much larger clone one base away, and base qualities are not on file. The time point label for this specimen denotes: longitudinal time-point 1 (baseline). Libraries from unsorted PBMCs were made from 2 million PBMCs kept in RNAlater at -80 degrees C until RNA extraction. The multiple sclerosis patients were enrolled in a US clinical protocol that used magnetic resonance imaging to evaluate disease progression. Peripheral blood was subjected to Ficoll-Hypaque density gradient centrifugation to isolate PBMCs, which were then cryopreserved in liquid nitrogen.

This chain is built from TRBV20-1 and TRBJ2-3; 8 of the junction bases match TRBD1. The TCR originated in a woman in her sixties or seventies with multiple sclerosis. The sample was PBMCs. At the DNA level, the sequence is TGCAGTGCTAGAAAGCCAGGGACAGGACGCACAGATACGCAGTATTTT. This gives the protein CSARKPGTGRTDTQYF.